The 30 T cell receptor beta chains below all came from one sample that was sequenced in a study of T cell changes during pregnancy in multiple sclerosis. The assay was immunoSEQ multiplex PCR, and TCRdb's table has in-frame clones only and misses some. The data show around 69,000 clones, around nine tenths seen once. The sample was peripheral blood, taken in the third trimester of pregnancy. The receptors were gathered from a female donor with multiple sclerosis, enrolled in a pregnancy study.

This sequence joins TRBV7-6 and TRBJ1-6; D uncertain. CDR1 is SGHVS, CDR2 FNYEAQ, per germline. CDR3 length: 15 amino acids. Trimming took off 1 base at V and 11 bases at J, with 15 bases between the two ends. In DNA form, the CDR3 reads TGTGCCAGCAGCTTAGGGCCTCCTCTTTCAGCACCCCTCCACTTT. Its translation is CASSLGPPLSAPLHF.

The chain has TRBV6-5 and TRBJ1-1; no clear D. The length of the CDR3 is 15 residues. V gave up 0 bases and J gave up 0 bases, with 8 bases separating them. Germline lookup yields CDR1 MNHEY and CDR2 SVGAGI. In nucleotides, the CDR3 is TGTGCCAGCAGTTACTCCCACACACTGAACACTGAAGCTTTCTTT. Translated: CASSYSHTLNTEAFF.

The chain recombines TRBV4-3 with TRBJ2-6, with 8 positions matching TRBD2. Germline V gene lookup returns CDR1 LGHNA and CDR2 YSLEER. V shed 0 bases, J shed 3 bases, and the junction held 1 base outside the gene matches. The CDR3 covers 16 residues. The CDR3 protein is CASSQESGSGANVLTF. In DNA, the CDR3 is TGCGCCAGCAGCCAAGAAAGCGGGAGTGGGGCCAACGTCCTGACTTTC.

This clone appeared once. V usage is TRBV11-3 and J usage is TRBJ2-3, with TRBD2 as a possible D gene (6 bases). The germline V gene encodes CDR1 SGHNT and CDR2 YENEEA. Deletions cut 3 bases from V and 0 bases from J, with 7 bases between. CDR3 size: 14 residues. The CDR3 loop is CASSFAGSTDTQYF. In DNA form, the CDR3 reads TGTGCCAGCAGCTTTGCGGGGAGCACAGATACGCAGTATTTT. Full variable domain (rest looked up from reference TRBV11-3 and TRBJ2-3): EAGVVQSPRYKIIEKKQPVAFWCNPISGHNTLYWYLQNLGQGPELLIRYENEEAVDDSQLPKDRFSAERLKGVDSTLKIQPAELGDSAVYLCASSFAGSTDTQYFGPGTRLTVL.

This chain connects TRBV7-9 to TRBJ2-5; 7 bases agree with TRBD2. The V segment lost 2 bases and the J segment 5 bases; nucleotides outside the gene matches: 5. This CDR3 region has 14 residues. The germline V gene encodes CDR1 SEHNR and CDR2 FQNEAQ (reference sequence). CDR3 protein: CASSLIAGVETQYF. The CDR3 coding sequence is TGTGCCAGCAGCTTAATCGCGGGAGTGGAGACCCAGTACTTC.

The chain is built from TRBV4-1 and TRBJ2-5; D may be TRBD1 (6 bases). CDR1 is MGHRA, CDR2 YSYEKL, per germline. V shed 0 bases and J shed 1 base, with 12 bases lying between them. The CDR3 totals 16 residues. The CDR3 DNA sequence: TGCGCCAGCAGCCAAGATAGGGGGACACTCCAAGAGACCCAGTACTTC. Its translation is CASSQDRGTLQETQYF.

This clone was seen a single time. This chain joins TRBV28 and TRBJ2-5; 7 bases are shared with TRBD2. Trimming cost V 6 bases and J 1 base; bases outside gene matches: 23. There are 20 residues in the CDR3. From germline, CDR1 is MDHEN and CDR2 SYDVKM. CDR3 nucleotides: TGTGCCAGCAGCCTACCCTGGACATGGGGACTAACGACCGTCCAAGAGACCCAGTACTTC. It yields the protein CASSLPWTWGLTTVQETQYF.

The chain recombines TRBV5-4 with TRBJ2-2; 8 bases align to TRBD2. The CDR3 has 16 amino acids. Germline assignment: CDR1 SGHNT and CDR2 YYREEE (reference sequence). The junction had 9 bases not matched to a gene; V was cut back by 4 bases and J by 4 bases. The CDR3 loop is CASSGRSGSGTGELFF. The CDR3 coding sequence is TGTGCCAGCAGCGGACGGAGCGGGAGCGGCACCGGGGAGCTGTTTTTT.

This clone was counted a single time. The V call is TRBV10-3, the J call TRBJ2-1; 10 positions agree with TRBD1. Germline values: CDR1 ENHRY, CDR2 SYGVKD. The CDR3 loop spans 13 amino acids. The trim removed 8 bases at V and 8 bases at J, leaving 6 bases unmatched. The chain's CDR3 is CAIGTGDLDEQFF. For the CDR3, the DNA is TGTGCCATCGGGACAGGGGATCTTGATGAGCAGTTCTTC.

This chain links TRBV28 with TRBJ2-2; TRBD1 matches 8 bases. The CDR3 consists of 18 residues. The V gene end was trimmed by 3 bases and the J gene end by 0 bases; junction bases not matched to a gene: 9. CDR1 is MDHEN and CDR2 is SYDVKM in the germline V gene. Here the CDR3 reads CASSFIGTGGPNTGELFF. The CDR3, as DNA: TGTGCCAGCAGTTTTATTGGAACAGGGGGACCGAACACCGGGGAGCTGTTTTTT. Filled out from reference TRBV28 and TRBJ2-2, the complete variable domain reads DVKVTQSSRYLVKRTGEKVFLECVQDMDHENMFWYRQDPGLGLRLIYFSYDVKMKEKGDIPEGYSVSREKKERFSLILESASTNQTSMYLCASSFIGTGGPNTGELFFGEGSRLTVL.

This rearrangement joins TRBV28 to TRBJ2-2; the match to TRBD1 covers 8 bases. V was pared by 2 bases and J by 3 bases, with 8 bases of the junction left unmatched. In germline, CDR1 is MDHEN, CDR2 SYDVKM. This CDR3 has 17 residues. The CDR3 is CASSLMDRVEDTGELFF. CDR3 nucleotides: TGTGCCAGCAGTTTAATGGACAGGGTCGAGGACACCGGGGAGCTGTTTTTT.

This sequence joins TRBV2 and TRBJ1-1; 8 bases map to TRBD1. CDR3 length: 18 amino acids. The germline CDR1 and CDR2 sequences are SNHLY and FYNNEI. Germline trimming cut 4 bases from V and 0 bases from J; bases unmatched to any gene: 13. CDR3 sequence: CASSGNTGGDRLNTEAFF. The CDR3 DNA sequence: TGTGCCAGCAGTGGGAATACTGGTGGGGACAGGTTGAACACTGAAGCTTTCTTT.

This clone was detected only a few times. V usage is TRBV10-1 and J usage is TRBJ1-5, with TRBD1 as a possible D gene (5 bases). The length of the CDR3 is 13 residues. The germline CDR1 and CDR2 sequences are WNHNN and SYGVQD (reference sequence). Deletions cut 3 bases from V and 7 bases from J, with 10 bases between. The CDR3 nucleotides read TGCGCCAGCAGTGAAGGGGAGGGCCAGCCCCAGCATTTT. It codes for CASSEGEGQPQHF.

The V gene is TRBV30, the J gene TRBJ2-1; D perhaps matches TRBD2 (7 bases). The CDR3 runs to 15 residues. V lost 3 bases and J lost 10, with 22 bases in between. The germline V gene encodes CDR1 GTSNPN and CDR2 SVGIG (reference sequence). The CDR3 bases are TGTGCCTGGAGCCTAAGGACTAGGGGGTTTCGGGAGCAGTTCTTC. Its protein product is CAWSLRTRGFREQFF. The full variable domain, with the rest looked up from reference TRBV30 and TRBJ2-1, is SQTIHQWPATLVQPVGSPLSLECTVEGTSNPNLYWYRQAAGRGLQLLFYSVGIGQISSEVPQNLSASRPQDRQFILSSKKLLLSDSGFYLCAWSLRTRGFREQFFGPGTRLTVL.

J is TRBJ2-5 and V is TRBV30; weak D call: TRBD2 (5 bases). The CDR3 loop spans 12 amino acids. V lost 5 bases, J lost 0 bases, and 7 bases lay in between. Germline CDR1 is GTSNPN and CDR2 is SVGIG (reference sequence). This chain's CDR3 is CAWGSDQETQYF. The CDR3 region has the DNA TGTGCCTGGGGTAGCGACCAAGAGACCCAGTACTTC.

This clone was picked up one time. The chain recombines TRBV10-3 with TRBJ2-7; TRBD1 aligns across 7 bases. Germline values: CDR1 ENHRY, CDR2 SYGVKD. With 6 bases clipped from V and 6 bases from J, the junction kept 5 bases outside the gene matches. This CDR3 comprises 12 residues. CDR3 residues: CAISVYRGEQYF. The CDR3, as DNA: TGTGCCATCAGCGTTTACAGGGGCGAGCAGTACTTC.

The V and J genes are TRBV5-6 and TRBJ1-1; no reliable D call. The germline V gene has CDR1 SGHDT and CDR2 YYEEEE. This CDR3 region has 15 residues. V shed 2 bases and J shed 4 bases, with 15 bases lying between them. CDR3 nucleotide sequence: TGTGCCAGCAGCTTCCAAGGGTCGGGGATCACTGAAGCTTTCTTT. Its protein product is CASSFQGSGITEAFF.

The DNA of the CDR3 is TGTGCCAGCAGTATACTAGCGGGAGGGCAGGATACGCAGTATTTT. Amino acid sequence: CASSILAGGQDTQYF. The chain has TRBV6-4 and TRBJ2-3; the match to TRBD2 covers 13 bases. After removal of 5 bases from V and 6 bases from J, the junction contained 5 bases not matched to a gene. The CDR3 contains 15 residues. Germline-derived CDR1 and CDR2 are MRHNA and SNTAGT.

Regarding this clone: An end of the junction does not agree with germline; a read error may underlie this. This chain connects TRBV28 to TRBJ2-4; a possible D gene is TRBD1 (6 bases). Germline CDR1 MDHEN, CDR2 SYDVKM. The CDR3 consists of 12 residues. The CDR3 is CASSLSAGTLVF. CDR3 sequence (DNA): TGTGCCAGCAGTTTATCGGCCGGGACACTTGTTTTC.

Here the CDR3 DNA reads TGCGCCAGTTCGACTGGCGCGGGGGGGCCCCCTGAAGCTTTCTTT. It is translated as CASSTGAGGPPEAFF. The chain is built from TRBV5-1 and TRBJ1-1; D might be TRBD1 (6 bases). The CDR3 contains 15 residues. Trimming took 8 bases from V and 6 from J, leaving 23 bases between them. Germline V gene lookup returns CDR1 SGHRS and CDR2 YFSETQ.

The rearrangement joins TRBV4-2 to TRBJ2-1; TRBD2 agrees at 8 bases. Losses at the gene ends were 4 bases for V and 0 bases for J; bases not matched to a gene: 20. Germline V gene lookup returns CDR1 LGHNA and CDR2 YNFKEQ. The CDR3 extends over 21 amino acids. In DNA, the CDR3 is TGTGCCAGCAGCCCGGAGATGGAAAGCGGGAGTATCAGAGACTCCTACAATGAGCAGTTCTTC. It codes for CASSPEMESGSIRDSYNEQFF.

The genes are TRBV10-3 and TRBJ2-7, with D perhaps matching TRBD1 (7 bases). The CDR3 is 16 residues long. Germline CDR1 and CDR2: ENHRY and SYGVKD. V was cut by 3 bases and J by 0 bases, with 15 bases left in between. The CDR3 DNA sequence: TGTGCCATCAGTGAAACGGGGGACAGACACTCCTACGAGCAGTACTTC. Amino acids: CAISETGDRHSYEQYF.

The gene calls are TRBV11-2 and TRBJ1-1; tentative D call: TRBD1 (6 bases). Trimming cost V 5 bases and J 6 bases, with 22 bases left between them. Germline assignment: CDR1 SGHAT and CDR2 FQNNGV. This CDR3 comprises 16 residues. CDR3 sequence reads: CASSRLVGTGSPEAFF. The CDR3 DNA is TGTGCCAGCAGCCGCCTAGTAGGCACAGGGAGCCCTGAAGCTTTCTTT.

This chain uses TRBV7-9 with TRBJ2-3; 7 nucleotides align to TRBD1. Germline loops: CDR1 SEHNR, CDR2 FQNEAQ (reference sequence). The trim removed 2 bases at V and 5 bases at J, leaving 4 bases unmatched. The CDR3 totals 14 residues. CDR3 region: CASSLSQGEDTQYF. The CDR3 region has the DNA TGTGCCAGCAGCTTATCCCAGGGGGAAGATACGCAGTATTTT.

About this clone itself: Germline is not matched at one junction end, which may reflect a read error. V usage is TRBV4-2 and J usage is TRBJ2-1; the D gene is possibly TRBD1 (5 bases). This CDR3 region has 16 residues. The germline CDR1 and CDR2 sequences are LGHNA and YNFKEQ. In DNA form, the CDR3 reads TGTGCCAGCACCCAAGGCGTCCAGGGCTCCTACAATGAGCAGTTCTTC. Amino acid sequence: CASTQGVQGSYNEQFF.

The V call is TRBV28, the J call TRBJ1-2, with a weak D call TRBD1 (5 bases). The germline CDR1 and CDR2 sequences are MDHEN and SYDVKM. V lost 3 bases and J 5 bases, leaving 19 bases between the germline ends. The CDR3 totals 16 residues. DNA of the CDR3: TGTGCCAGCAGTTTTGCTGCGAGGGAGGGGTATTATGGCTACACCTTC. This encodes CASSFAAREGYYGYTF.

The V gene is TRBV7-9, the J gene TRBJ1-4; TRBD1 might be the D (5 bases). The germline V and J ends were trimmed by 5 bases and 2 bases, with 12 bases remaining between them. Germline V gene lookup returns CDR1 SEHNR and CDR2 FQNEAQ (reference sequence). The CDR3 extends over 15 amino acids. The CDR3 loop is CASSPAQGTNEKLFF. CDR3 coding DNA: TGTGCCAGCAGCCCAGCCCAGGGTACTAATGAAAAACTGTTTTTT.

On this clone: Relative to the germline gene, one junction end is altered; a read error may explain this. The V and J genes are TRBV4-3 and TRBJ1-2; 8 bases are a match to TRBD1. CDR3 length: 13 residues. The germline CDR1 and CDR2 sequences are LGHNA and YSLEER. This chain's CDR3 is CASSQGDPTGAVF. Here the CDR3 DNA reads TGCGCCAGCAGCCAAGGGGACCCGACAGGGGCTGTCTTC.

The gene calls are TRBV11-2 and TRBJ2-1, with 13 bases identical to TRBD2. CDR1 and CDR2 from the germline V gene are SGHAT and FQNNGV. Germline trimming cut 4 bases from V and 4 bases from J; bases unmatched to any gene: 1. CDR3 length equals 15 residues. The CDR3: CASSSGLAGYNEQFF. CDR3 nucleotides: TGTGCCAGCAGCTCGGGACTAGCGGGATACAATGAGCAGTTCTTC. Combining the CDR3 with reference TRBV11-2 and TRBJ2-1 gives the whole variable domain EAGVAQSPRYKIIEKRQSVAFWCNPISGHATLYWYQQILGQGPKLLIQFQNNGVVDDSQLPKDRFSAERLKGVDSTLKIQPAKLEDSAVYLCASSSGLAGYNEQFFGPGTRLTVL.

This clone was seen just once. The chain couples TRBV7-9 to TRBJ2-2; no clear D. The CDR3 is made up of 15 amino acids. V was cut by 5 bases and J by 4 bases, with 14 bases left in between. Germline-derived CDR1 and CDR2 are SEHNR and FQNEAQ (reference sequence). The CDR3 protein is CASSRSTSSTGELFF. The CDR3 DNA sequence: TGTGCCAGCAGCCGATCTACCTCGAGCACCGGGGAGCTGTTTTTT.